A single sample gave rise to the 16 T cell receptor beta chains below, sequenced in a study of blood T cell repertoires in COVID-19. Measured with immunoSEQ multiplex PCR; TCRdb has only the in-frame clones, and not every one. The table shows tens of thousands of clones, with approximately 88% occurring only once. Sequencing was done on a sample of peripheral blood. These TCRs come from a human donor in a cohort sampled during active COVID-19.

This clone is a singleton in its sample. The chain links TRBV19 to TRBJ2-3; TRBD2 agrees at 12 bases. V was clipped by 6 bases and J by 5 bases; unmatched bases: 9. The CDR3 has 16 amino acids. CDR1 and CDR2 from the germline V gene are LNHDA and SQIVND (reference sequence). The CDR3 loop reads CASRNAPGLAGDTQYF. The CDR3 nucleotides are TGTGCCAGTAGGAACGCCCCGGGACTAGCGGGAGATACGCAGTATTTT.

As DNA, the CDR3 is TGTGCCAGCAGCCGGGACAAGGGGTTTGGAGGCTACACCTTC. Residues: CASSRDKGFGGYTF. This rearrangement joins TRBV3-1 (or the pseudogene TRBV3-2) to TRBJ1-2; perhaps TRBD1 as D (6 bases). Deletions cut 4 bases from V and 8 bases from J, with 17 bases between. The CDR3 is 14 amino acids. CDR1 and CDR2 (germline): LGHDT, YNNKEL (reference sequence).

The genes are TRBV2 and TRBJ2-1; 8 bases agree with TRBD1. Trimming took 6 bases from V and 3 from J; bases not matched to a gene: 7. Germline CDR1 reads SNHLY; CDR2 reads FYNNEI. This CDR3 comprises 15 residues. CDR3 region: CASSRGQGNYNEQFF. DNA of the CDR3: TGTGCCAGCAGCCGAGGACAGGGAAACTACAATGAGCAGTTCTTC.

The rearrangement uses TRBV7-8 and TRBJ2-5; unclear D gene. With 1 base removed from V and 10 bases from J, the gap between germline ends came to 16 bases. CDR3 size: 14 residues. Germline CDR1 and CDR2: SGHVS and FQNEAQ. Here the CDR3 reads CASSLGASDKGQYF. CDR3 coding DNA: TGTGCCAGCAGCTTAGGGGCATCGGATAAAGGCCAGTACTTC.

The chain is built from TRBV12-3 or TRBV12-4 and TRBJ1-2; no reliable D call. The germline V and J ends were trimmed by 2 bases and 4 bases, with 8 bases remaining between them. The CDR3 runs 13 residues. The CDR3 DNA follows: TGTGCCAGCAGTTTACGAGGAGGCTATGGCTACACCTTC. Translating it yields CASSLRGGYGYTF.

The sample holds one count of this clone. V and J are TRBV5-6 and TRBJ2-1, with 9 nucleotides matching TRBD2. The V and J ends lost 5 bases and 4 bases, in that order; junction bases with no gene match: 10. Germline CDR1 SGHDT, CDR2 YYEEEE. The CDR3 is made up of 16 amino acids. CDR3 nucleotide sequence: TGTGCCAGCAGTTCCCGACTAGCGGTCCTTTACAATGAGCAGTTCTTC. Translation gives CASSSRLAVLYNEQFF.

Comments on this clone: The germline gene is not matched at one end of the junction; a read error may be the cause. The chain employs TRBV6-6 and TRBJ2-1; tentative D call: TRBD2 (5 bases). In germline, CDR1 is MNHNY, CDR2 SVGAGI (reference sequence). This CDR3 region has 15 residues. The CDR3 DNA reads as TGTGCCAGCACCGAAGGAAGGGTAGGTGCCGGGGATGCCCTCTTC. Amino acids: CASTEGRVGAGDALF.

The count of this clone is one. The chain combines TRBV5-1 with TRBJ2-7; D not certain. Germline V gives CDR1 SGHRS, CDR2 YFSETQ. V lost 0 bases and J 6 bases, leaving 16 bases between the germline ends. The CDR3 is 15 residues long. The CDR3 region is CASSLDTTLTTEQYF. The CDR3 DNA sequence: TGCGCCAGCAGCTTGGACACTACCCTAACCACCGAGCAGTACTTC.

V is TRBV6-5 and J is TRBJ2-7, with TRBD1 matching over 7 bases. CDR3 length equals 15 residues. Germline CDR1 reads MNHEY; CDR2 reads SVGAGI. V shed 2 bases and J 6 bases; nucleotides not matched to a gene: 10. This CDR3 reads CASSYVGQSRGEQYF. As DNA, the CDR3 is TGTGCCAGCAGTTACGTGGGACAGTCTCGGGGCGAGCAGTACTTC.

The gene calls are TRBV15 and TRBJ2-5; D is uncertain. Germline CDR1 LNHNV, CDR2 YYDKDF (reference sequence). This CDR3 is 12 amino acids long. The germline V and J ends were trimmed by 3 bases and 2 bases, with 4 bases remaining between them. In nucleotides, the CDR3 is TGTGCCACCAGCAGCAGACAAGAGACCCAGTACTTC. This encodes CATSSRQETQYF.

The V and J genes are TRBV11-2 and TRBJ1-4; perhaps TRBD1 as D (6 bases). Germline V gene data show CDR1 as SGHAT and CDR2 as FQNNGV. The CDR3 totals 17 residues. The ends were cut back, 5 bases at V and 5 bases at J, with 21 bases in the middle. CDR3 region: CASSGGGGRSRNEKLFF. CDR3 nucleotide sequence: TGTGCCAGCAGCGGAGGGGGAGGGAGGTCCAGGAATGAAAAACTGTTTTTT.

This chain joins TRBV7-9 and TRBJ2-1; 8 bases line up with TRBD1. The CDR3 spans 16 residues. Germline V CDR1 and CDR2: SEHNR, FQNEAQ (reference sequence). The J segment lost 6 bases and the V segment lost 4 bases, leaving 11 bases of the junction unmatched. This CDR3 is CASSSPDREGSNEQFF. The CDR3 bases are TGTGCCAGCAGCTCCCCGGACAGGGAAGGTTCCAATGAGCAGTTCTTC. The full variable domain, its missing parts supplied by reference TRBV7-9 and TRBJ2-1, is DTGVSQNPRHKITKRGQNVTFRCDPISEHNRLYWYRQTLGQGPEFLTYFQNEAQLEKSRLLSDRFSAERPKGSFSTLEIQRTEQGDSAMYLCASSSPDREGSNEQFFGPGTRLTVL.

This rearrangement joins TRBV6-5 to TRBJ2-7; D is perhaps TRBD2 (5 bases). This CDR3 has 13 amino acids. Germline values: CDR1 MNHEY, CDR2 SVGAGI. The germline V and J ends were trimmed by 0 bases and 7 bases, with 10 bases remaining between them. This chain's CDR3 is CASSYSTSGEQYF. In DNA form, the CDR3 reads TGTGCCAGCAGTTACTCGACGTCGGGAGAGCAGTACTTC.

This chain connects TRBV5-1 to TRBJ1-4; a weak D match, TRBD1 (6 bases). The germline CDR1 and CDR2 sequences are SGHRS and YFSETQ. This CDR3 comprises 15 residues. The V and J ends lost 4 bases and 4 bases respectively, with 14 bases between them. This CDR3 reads CASSLTGLSNEKLFF. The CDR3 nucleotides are TGCGCCAGCAGCCTTACAGGGCTCAGTAATGAAAAACTGTTTTTT.

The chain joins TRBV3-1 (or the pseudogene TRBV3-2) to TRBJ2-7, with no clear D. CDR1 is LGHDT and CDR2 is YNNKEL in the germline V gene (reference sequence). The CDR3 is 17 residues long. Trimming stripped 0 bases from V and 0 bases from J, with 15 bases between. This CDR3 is CASSQEGPTACSYEQYF. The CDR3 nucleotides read TGTGCCAGCAGCCAAGAAGGCCCCACAGCCTGCTCCTACGAGCAGTACTTC.

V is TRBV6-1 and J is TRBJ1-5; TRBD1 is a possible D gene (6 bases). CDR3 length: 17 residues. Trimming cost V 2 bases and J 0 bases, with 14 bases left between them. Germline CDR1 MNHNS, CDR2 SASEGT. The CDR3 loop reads CASSEKGGGVSNQPQHF. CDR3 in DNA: TGTGCCAGCAGTGAAAAAGGAGGGGGGGTTAGCAATCAGCCCCAGCATTTT.